The next 27 T cell receptor beta chains were all read from a single sample in a study of early T cells in non-severe SARS-CoV-2 infection. TCRdb itself ran the 5' RACE reads through MiXCR, one entry per CDR3 protein. The sample lists around 35,000 distinct CDR3 sequences, 5% to 6.5% occurring once. Sequencing was performed on whole blood. The receptor source for this set is an adult who was a healthcare worker with PCR-confirmed SARS-CoV-2 infection or an uninfected control (not recorded which).

This clonotype was seen more than once but under ten times. As DNA, the CDR3 is TGTGCCAGCAGTCTCATAGCGGGAGGGTCAGATACGCAGTATTTT. Protein product: CASSLIAGGSDTQYF. This sequence joins TRBV12-3 or TRBV12-4 and TRBJ2-3, with TRBD2 matching over 11 bases. There are 15 residues in the CDR3. The J segment lost 4 bases and the V segment lost 5 bases, leaving 5 bases of the junction unmatched.

This clonotype was counted ten times or more. The genes are TRBV5-1 and TRBJ1-6; 11 nucleotides align to TRBD1. From germline, CDR1 is SGHRS and CDR2 YFSETQ. The V and J ends lost 4 bases and 8 bases, in that order; junction bases with no gene match: 5. This CDR3 spans 15 amino acids. In nucleotides, the CDR3 is TGCGCCAGCAGCGACGGACAGGGGGCGTATTCACCCCTCCACTTT. It yields the protein CASSDGQGAYSPLHF. Supplemented by reference TRBV5-1 and TRBJ1-6, the full variable domain reads KAGVTQTPRYLIKTRGQQVTLSCSPISGHRSVSWYQQTPGQGLQFLFEYFSETQRNKGNFPGRFSGRQFSNSRSEMNVSTLELGDSALYLCASSDGQGAYSPLHFGNGTRLTVT.

This clonotype was seen repeatedly, ten times or more. The gene calls are TRBV11-2 and TRBJ1-1, with TRBD1 matching 7 bases. With V trimmed by 5 bases and J by 0 bases, 9 bases remained unmatched. CDR3 length: 16 residues. Germline CDR1 SGHAT, CDR2 FQNNGV. The CDR3 here is CASSRRDSQMNTEAFF. DNA for the CDR3: TGTGCCAGCAGCCGGCGGGACAGTCAAATGAACACTGAAGCTTTCTTT.

This clonotype has ten or more counts. The chain couples TRBV6-5 to TRBJ1-6; possible D gene TRBD1, 5 bases. The CDR3 is 16 residues long. The germline V gene has CDR1 MNHEY and CDR2 SVGAGI. The V and J ends lost 2 bases and 5 bases respectively, with 13 bases between them. The CDR3 protein is CASSYRAQGDNSPLHF. CDR3 in DNA: TGTGCCAGCAGTTACCGCGCGCAGGGTGATAATTCACCCCTCCACTTT.

The sample holds many counts of this clonotype. The chain uses TRBV6-6 and TRBJ1-4; 9 bases align to TRBD1. V dropped 4 bases and J dropped 10; count of bases not matched to a gene: 7. CDR1 is MNHNY, CDR2 SVGAGI, per germline (reference sequence). This CDR3 region has 14 residues. The chain's CDR3 is CASSSQQGAGKLFF. CDR3 sequence (DNA): TGTGCCAGCAGTTCTCAACAGGGGGCGGGAAAACTGTTTTTT.

This clonotype was recorded at least ten times. The chain links TRBV12-3 or TRBV12-4 to TRBJ2-7; D could derive from TRBD1 or TRBD2 (5 bases each). The ends were cut back, 6 bases at V and 3 bases at J, with 15 bases in the middle. This CDR3 spans 14 amino acids. The CDR3 protein is CASSQGRRGYEQYF. The CDR3, as DNA: TGTGCCAGCAGCCAGGGACGAAGGGGCTACGAGCAGTACTTC.

This chain uses TRBV19 with TRBJ1-2; D is unclear. The ends were cut back, 3 bases at V and 2 bases at J, with 7 bases in the middle. Germline values: CDR1 LNHDA, CDR2 SQIVND (reference sequence). The CDR3 consists of 13 residues. The CDR3 spells CASSISANYGYTF. CDR3 bases: TGTGCCAGTAGTATTTCTGCAAACTATGGCTACACCTTC.

The V and J genes are TRBV12-3 or TRBV12-4 and TRBJ2-5; TRBD2 agrees at 9 bases. The CDR3 is made up of 15 amino acids. The V segment lost 7 bases and the J segment 4 bases; nucleotides outside the gene matches: 10. CDR3 sequence (DNA): TGTGCCAGCATGCTTAGCGGGAGTGGTGGAGAGACCCAGTACTTC. Protein product: CASMLSGSGGETQYF.

This clonotype was detected many times. The chain recombines TRBV9 with TRBJ2-3; 11 nucleotides agree with TRBD2. The CDR3 spans 14 residues. Germline V gives CDR1 SGDLS, CDR2 YYNGEE. V dropped 5 bases and J dropped 4; count of bases not matched to a gene: 3. CDR3 bases: TGTGCCAGCAGTCTAGCGGGAGGAGCAGATACGCAGTATTTT. This codes for CASSLAGGADTQYF.

This chain connects TRBV6-2 or TRBV6-3 to TRBJ2-2; TRBD2 agrees at 9 bases. Germline V gives CDR1 MNHEY, CDR2 SVGEGT. The CDR3 length is 14 residues. V lost 4 bases to trimming and J lost 6 bases; unmatched junction nucleotides: 3. CDR3 coding DNA: TGTGCCAGCAGTTGGGGACTAGCTGCCGGGGAGCTGTTTTTT. This translates into CASSWGLAAGELFF.

The rearrangement uses TRBV9 and TRBJ2-1; tentatively, D is TRBD1 or TRBD2 (5 bases each). Trimming stripped 3 bases from V and 4 bases from J, with 14 bases between. The CDR3 spans 15 residues. Germline CDR1 reads SGDLS; CDR2 reads YYNGEE. CDR3 in DNA: TGTGCCAGCAGCGGGGGACGAGCGTCGTACAATGAGCAGTTCTTC. Encoded protein: CASSGGRASYNEQFF.

Ten or more counts support this clonotype. The rearrangement links TRBV18 to TRBJ1-1; D not certain. Per germline, CDR1 KGHSH and CDR2 LQKENI. The CDR3 extends over 13 amino acids. With 1 base removed from V and 4 bases from J, the gap between germline ends came to 7 bases. The CDR3 DNA reads as TGTGCCAGCTCACCACTGGAGGGCACTGAAGCTTTCTTT. This codes for CASSPLEGTEAFF.

In its sample, this clonotype was seen many times. V usage is TRBV20-1 and J usage is TRBJ2-7; D is possibly TRBD1 (5 bases). The germline V and J ends were trimmed by 3 bases and 2 bases, with 5 bases remaining between them. This CDR3 has 11 amino acids. CDR1 is DFQATT, CDR2 SNEGSKA, per germline (reference sequence). The CDR3 coding sequence is TGCAGTGCTAGGGGGCCCTACGAGCAGTACTTC. It translates to CSARGPYEQYF.

This clonotype was seen repeatedly, ten times or more. The chain combines TRBV7-3 with TRBJ2-5; 10 bases fit TRBD2. The trim removed 4 bases at V and 6 bases at J, leaving 8 bases unmatched. CDR1 and CDR2 (germline): SGHTA, FQGTGA. CDR3 length: 15 amino acids. The CDR3 loop reads CASSYDSGRSQTQYF. In DNA, the CDR3 is TGTGCCAGCAGCTATGATAGCGGGAGGTCCCAGACCCAGTACTTC.

This clonotype has only a few counts. The chain has TRBV7-9 and TRBJ2-7, with D possibly TRBD2 on 5 matching bases. Between the trimmed V and J ends, which lost 5 bases and 5 bases, there was a span of 10 bases. CDR1 is SEHNR and CDR2 is FQNEAQ in the germline V gene (reference sequence). The CDR3 is made up of 12 amino acids. This CDR3 is CASSLQRDEQYF. In nucleotides, the CDR3 is TGTGCCAGCAGCCTCCAGAGGGACGAGCAGTACTTC.

This clonotype was detected only a few times. The chain recombines TRBV6-2 or TRBV6-3 with TRBJ2-5; a weak D match, TRBD2 (6 bases). The CDR3 is 13 residues long. Trimming took off 2 bases at V and 5 bases at J, with 9 bases between the two ends. Germline CDR1 MNHEY, CDR2 SVGEGT. CDR3: CASSYIAAETQYF. CDR3 coding DNA: TGTGCCAGCAGTTACATAGCGGCTGAGACCCAGTACTTC.

This clonotype was counted many times. The chain carries TRBV11-3 and TRBJ2-1; D call uncertain. The V gene's germline CDR1 is SGHNT and CDR2 YENEEA. V shed 1 base and J shed 0 bases, with 10 bases lying between them. The CDR3 has 16 amino acids. CDR3 in amino acids: CASSLGMHFSYNEQFF. CDR3 coding DNA: TGTGCCAGCAGCTTAGGAATGCATTTCTCCTACAATGAGCAGTTCTTC.

Ten or more counts support this clonotype. The chain employs TRBV9 and TRBJ1-1; a weak D match, TRBD1 (5 bases). The CDR3 runs to 13 residues. CDR1 is SGDLS, CDR2 YYNGEE, per germline. The V gene lost 3 bases and the J gene lost 6 bases, with 12 bases spanning the gap. CDR3 loop: CASSAGSRSEAFF. The CDR3 coding sequence is TGTGCCAGCAGCGCAGGGAGTAGGTCTGAAGCTTTCTTT.

This clonotype has a count of ten or more. The chain has TRBV6-1 and TRBJ1-2; D ambiguous. This CDR3 region has 12 residues. Trimming pared 8 bases from V and 4 bases from J, leaving 11 bases between. The germline gives CDR1 MNHNS, CDR2 SASEGT. The CDR3 here is CASGGGGYGYTF. The DNA for the CDR3 is TGTGCCAGCGGAGGTGGCGGCTATGGCTACACCTTC.

V usage is TRBV6-2 or TRBV6-3 and J usage is TRBJ2-1; no firm D call. CDR3 length: 13 amino acids. Per germline, CDR1 MNHEY and CDR2 SVGEGT. Trimming pared 6 bases from V and 6 bases from J, leaving 12 bases between. The CDR3 loop reads CASSHSWANEQFF. The CDR3 coding sequence is TGTGCCAGCAGCCACTCGTGGGCCAATGAGCAGTTCTTC.

In this sample, this clonotype turned up many times. The J gene is TRBJ2-7, the V gene TRBV7-9; TRBD1 aligns across 8 bases. V dropped 1 base and J dropped 2; count of bases not matched to a gene: 1. Germline CDR1 SEHNR, CDR2 FQNEAQ (reference sequence). The CDR3 covers 14 residues. The CDR3 is CASSLGTGTYEQYF. As DNA, the CDR3 is TGTGCCAGCAGCTTAGGGACAGGGACCTACGAGCAGTACTTC.

This clonotype was counted between two and nine times. This rearrangement joins TRBV14 to TRBJ1-4, with D maybe TRBD1 (5 bases). From germline, CDR1 is SGHDN and CDR2 FVKESK. This CDR3 has 14 amino acids. Deletions cut 1 base from V and 8 bases from J, with 11 bases between. Written as DNA, the CDR3 is TGTGCCAGCAGCCAAGTTCCCCCAGGGGAAAAACTGTTTTTT. This codes for CASSQVPPGEKLFF.

This clonotype was counted at least ten times. The chain employs TRBV7-3 and TRBJ2-1; tentative D call: TRBD1 (6 bases). This CDR3 comprises 14 residues. V was cut by 2 bases and J by 7 bases, with 12 bases left in between. Germline CDR1 and CDR2: SGHTA and FQGTGA. The CDR3 DNA sequence: TGTGCCAGCAGCTTAGGGGGCGCGGGTAATGAGCAGTTCTTC. Protein sequence: CASSLGGAGNEQFF.

In this sample, this clonotype turned up many times. The chain links TRBV25-1 to TRBJ1-1; maybe TRBD1 (6 bases). The V end lost 11 bases, the J end lost 1 base, and 14 bases lay between the germline ends. Germline CDR1 reads MGHDK; CDR2 reads SYGVNS. The CDR3 runs to 13 residues. The DNA of the CDR3 is TGTGCCGAACGGGGGGCTGGGAACACTGAAGCTTTCTTT. Translation: CAERGAGNTEAFF.

At least ten counts were recorded for this clonotype. The rearrangement joins TRBV19 to TRBJ2-3, with 8 nucleotides matching TRBD2. Germline V gene lookup returns CDR1 LNHDA and CDR2 SQIVND (reference sequence). The CDR3 spans 16 residues. Losses at the gene ends were 5 bases for V and 4 bases for J; bases not matched to a gene: 11. The CDR3 loop is CASSPGLAGSADTQYF. CDR3 nucleotide sequence: TGTGCCAGTAGTCCCGGGTTAGCGGGGTCGGCAGATACGCAGTATTTT.

This clonotype came up many times. This chain links TRBV6-2 or TRBV6-3 with TRBJ1-6, with D possibly matching TRBD1 (6 bases). The V end was cut by 7 bases, the J end by 6 bases, with 13 bases between. The CDR3 runs to 14 residues. Germline CDR1 is MNHEY and CDR2 is SVGEGT. This CDR3 reads CASTGAQSNSPLHF. CDR3 DNA: TGTGCCAGCACGGGGGCGCAGAGTAATTCACCCCTCCACTTT.

The chain has TRBV2 and TRBJ2-7; 9 nucleotides line up with TRBD1. The ends lost 5 bases at V and 3 bases at J; junction bases unmatched: 5. CDR1 SNHLY and CDR2 FYNNEI come from the germline V gene. The CDR3 is 14 residues long. CDR3 DNA: TGTGCCAGCAGTTTCGACAGGGGGGTCTACGAGCAGTACTTC. Its protein product is CASSFDRGVYEQYF.